These 14 T cell receptor beta chains originate from one sample sequenced in a study of CXCR3-negative and CXCR3-positive naive CD8 T cells. 5' RACE that incorporated UMI labels was used to prepare the TRB cDNA libraries. TCRdb reanalyzed the 5' RACE reads and collapses them to one entry per CDR3 protein, without DNA. The listing records tens of thousands of distinct CDR3 sequences. Sequences were obtained from naive CXCR3- CD8+ T cells from blood. Indicated subset: CD45RO-CCR7+CD27+CD95- naive CD8+ T cells lacking CXCR3 (TNR3-). The source of these receptors is a human donor in good health. Some clones in this sample may be carry-over from other donors' samples.

The V gene is TRBV12-3 or TRBV12-4, the J gene TRBJ2-1; TCRdb calls TRBD1, which cannot be checked without DNA. The CDR3 is 16 amino acids. The CDR3 protein is CASSPTGVESYNEQFF.

The rearrangement links TRBV6-5 to TRBJ2-5; TCRdb's assignment of TRBD2 cannot be checked, as there is no DNA. The germline V gene encodes CDR1 MNHEY and CDR2 SVGAGI. The CDR3 runs to 15 residues. The CDR3 loop is CASSRLAGGGETQYF.

This chain connects TRBV28 to TRBJ2-2; TCRdb calls TRBD2, which cannot be checked without DNA. CDR3 size: 13 residues. Germline CDR1 is MDHEN and CDR2 is SYDVKM. The CDR3 sequence is CASRLTLAGELFF.

The chain's CDR3 is CASSLNSGYEQYF. The V and J genes are TRBV12-3 or TRBV12-4 and TRBJ2-7; TCRdb reports TRBD1, a call that lacks DNA to check it against. This CDR3 spans 13 amino acids.

The chain combines TRBV7-6 with TRBJ1-1; TCRdb's assignment of TRBD1 cannot be checked, as there is no DNA. CDR1 and CDR2 from the germline V gene are SGHVS and FNYEAQ. This CDR3 region has 17 residues. The CDR3: CASSLAVWGEMNTEAFF.

The V call is TRBV18, the J call TRBJ2-3; TCRdb returns TRBD2, unconfirmable since there is no DNA. The CDR3 length is 15 residues. Germline CDR1 KGHSH, CDR2 LQKENI. The CDR3 region is CASSHEGGSTDTQYF. Looking up the rest from reference TRBV18 and TRBJ2-3 gives the full variable domain: NAGVMQNPRHLVRRRGQEARLRCSPMKGHSHVYWYRQLPEEGLKFMVYLQKENIIDESGMPKERFSAEFPKEGPSILRIQQVVRGDSAAYFCASSHEGGSTDTQYFGPGTRLTVL.

The CDR3 here is CASSYQAPGASTGELFF. The rearrangement links TRBV6-2 or TRBV6-3 to TRBJ2-2; there is no DNA to check the TCRdb D call of TRBD1. The CDR3 has 17 amino acids. Germline loops: CDR1 MNHEY, CDR2 SVGEGT.

The genes are TRBV20-1 and TRBJ2-3; TCRdb gives TRBD1 as the D gene, but with no DNA this cannot be confirmed. The CDR3 totals 14 residues. The germline V gene has CDR1 DFQATT and CDR2 SNEGSKA (reference sequence). The CDR3 protein is CSARHRDREYTQYF.

V usage is TRBV20-1 and J usage is TRBJ1-1; lacking DNA, the TRBD1 call made by TCRdb goes unchecked. This CDR3 is 16 amino acids long. CDR1 and CDR2 (germline): DFQATT, SNEGSKA (reference sequence). The CDR3 is CSATGGRGLADTEAFF.

This chain uses TRBV7-9 with TRBJ2-3; with no DNA, the TCRdb D assignment of TRBD1 cannot be verified. The CDR3 is 17 residues long. Germline V gives CDR1 SEHNR, CDR2 FQNEAQ (reference sequence). The CDR3 sequence: CASSLWEVDRATDTQYF.

This sequence joins TRBV19 and TRBJ1-5. The CDR3 is made up of 15 amino acids. Germline lookup yields CDR1 LNHDA and CDR2 SQIVND (reference sequence). CDR3 loop: CASSIRWASNQPQHF. The full variable domain, its missing parts supplied by reference TRBV19 and TRBJ1-5, is DGGITQSPKYLFRKEGQNVTLSCEQNLNHDAMYWYRQDPGQGLRLIYYSQIVNDFQKGDIAEGYSVSREKKESFPLTVTSAQKNPTAFYLCASSIRWASNQPQHFGDGTRLSIL.

CDR3 loop: CASSDRGDNEQFF. V and J are TRBV2 and TRBJ2-1; TCRdb's D call of TRBD1 is untestable without DNA. The CDR3 is 13 residues long. From germline, CDR1 is SNHLY and CDR2 FYNNEI.

The CDR3 region is CASSSPGDSPSEAFF. The gene calls are TRBV9 and TRBJ1-1; checking the TCRdb D call of TRBD1 is not possible without DNA. CDR1 is SGDLS and CDR2 is YYNGEE in the germline V gene. This CDR3 spans 15 amino acids.

The J gene is TRBJ2-7, the V gene TRBV4-3; TCRdb's D call, TRBD1, is unchecked because there is no DNA. The CDR3 covers 15 residues. The germline CDR1 and CDR2 sequences are LGHNA and YSLEER. CDR3 protein: CASSQARDTAYEQYF.